This entry concerns a single T cell receptor (beta chain). The antigen is not known. This sample is part of a study of T cell responses to AZD1222 COVID-19 vaccine. Findings and limits, study-wide: Females outnumbered males among donors, who were mostly white British; clonal diversity was possibly underestimated.

The ends lost 3 bases at V and 5 bases at J; junction bases unmatched: 6. This CDR3 spans 14 amino acids. Per the germline V gene, CDR1 is KGHSH and CDR2 is LQKENI. Generated by immunoSEQ multiplex PCR, the TCRdb table keeps only in-frame clones and is missing some. Among fewer than 200,000 clones, roughly 94% were seen once, and the ten largest hold approximately 1.5%. The chain carries TRBV18 and TRBJ2-7, with TRBD1 identical over 8 bases. The specimen was peripheral blood, collected 28 days after the second AZD1222 dose. The sequence was collected from an adult who received the AZD1222 COVID-19 vaccine. The CDR3 loop reads CASSPWTGYDEQYF. The CDR3 DNA reads as TGTGCCAGCTCACCTTGGACAGGGTATGACGAGCAGTACTTC. Drawing the rest from reference TRBV18 and TRBJ2-7, the complete variable domain is NAGVMQNPRHLVRRRGQEARLRCSPMKGHSHVYWYRQLPEEGLKFMVYLQKENIIDESGMPKERFSAEFPKEGPSILRIQQVVRGDSAAYFCASSPWTGYDEQYFGPGTRLTVT.